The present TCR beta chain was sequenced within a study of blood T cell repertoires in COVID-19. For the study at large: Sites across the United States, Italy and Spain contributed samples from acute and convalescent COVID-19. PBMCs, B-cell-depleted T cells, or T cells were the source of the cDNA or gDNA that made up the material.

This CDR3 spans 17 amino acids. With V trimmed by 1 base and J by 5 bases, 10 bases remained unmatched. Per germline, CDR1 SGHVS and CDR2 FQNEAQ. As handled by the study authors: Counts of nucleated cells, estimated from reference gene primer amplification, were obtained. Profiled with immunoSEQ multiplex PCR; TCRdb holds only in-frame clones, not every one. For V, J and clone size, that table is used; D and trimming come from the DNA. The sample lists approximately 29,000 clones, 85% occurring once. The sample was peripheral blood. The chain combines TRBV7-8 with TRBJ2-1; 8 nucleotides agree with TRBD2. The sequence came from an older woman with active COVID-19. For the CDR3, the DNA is TGTGCCAGCAGCTTAGGGCCCGGGACTAGTCGGAACAATGAGCAGTTCTTC. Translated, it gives CASSLGPGTSRNNEQFF.